These T cell receptor beta chains were read from a single sample in a study of regulatory T cells in long-lasting Graves disease. MiXCR, run by TCRdb on the multiplex PCR reads, gives a single entry per CDR3 protein. The sample carries 320,000 or so distinct CDR3 sequences, roughly 18% recorded once. The material sequenced was peripheral blood mononuclear cells (PBMCs), taken at new diagnosis, from a patient treated with antithyroid drugs. The receptors shown here come from a female donor with Graves disease. The CDR3 runs from the conserved cysteine through the conserved F or W. A D gene is named only where the DNA matches it firmly. Not all rows give a size; the values are once, few, many and, for expanded clones, a class.

TRBJ2-7 | TRBD2 | many | TRBV19 | TGTGCCAGTAGTAACCCGGGACTAGCGGGAGCTTACGAGCAGTACTTC | CASSNPGLAGAYEQYF
TRBJ2-5 | . | many | TRBV7-9 | TGTGCCAGCAGCTTAGTACAGTACCAAGAGACCCAGTACTTC | CASSLVQYQETQYF
TRBJ1-6 | TRBD1 | many | TRBV19 | TGTGCCAGTAGTCCCACGACAGGGGCACGGAATTCACCCCTCCACTTT | CASSPTTGARNSPLHF
TRBJ2-7 | TRBD2 | . | TRBV12-3/TRBV12-4 | TGTGCCAGCAGTTTAAGGGCTAGCGGGAGTCTCTCCTACGAGCAGTACTTC | CASSLRASGSLSYEQYF
TRBJ2-1 | . | many | TRBV30 | TGTGCCTGGAGTGTAGGTGAGAGAACCAATGAGCAGTTCTTC | CAWSVGERTNEQFF
TRBJ2-7 | . | many | TRBV4-1 | TGCGCCAGCAGCCAAGATCATACGGGCCGTTCCTACGAGCAGTACTTC | CASSQDHTGRSYEQYF
TRBJ2-7 | . | many | TRBV15 | TGTGCCACCAGCAGAGAGCTTGGGGGCCCCTCCTACGAGCAGTACTTC | CATSRELGGPSYEQYF
TRBJ2-7 | TRBD2 | many | TRBV6-1 | TGTGCCAGCACCCCTCTAGCGGGAGGACCCTACGAGCAGTACTTC | CASTPLAGGPYEQYF
TRBJ2-2 | . | . | TRBV5-1 | TGCGCCAGCAGCAAACAGGACTCGACCACCGGGGAGCTGTTTTTT | CASSKQDSTTGELFF
TRBJ1-2 | TRBD1 | . | TRBV24-1 | TGTGCCACCAGTGAGAGGACAGGGGCGAAGTATGGCTACACCTTC | CATSERTGAKYGYTF
TRBJ1-2 | . | . | TRBV19 | TGTGCCAGTACCGAGGGAACCTATGGCTACACCTTC | CASTEGTYGYTF
TRBJ2-5 | TRBD1 | many | TRBV11-2 | TGTGCCAGCAGCAAAGGGGACAGCTTCCAAGAGACCCAGTACTTC | CASSKGDSFQETQYF
TRBJ2-3 | TRBD2 | many | TRBV28 | TGTGCCAGCAGTTTACCCACTTGGGGGGAGGGAAGCACAGATACGCAGTATTTT | CASSLPTWGEGSTDTQYF
TRBJ2-4 | . | . | TRBV2 | TGTGCCAGCAGTTGGGTAGGAGTCGGGGACATTCAGTACTTC | CASSWVGVGDIQYF
TRBJ2-7 | TRBD2 | . | TRBV5-4 | TGTGCCAGCAGCTGGGGACTAGTGTCCTACGAGCAGTACTTC | CASSWGLVSYEQYF
TRBJ1-5 | . | . | TRBV7-9 | TGTGCCAGCAGCTTGGACCTCGGGGGGGACAATCAGCCCCAGCATTTT | CASSLDLGGDNQPQHF
TRBJ2-1 | TRBD2 | many | TRBV6-2/TRBV6-3 | TGTGCCAGCAGACTAGCGAGGAGCCTCAATGAGCAGTTCTTC | CASRLARSLNEQFF
TRBJ1-4 | TRBD1 | . | TRBV5-1 | TGCGCCAGCAGCCATACCGGACAGGGGGGTAATGAAAAACTGTTTTTT | CASSHTGQGGNEKLFF
TRBJ2-7 | TRBD2 | . | TRBV2 | TGTGCCAGCAGTGTTGATCGCGGGAGGACGCTCTCCTACGAGCAGTACTTC | CASSVDRGRTLSYEQYF
TRBJ2-7 | TRBD1 | many | TRBV10-3 | TGTGCCATCAGCGCCGGGACAGGGGGCTACGAGCAGTACTTC | CAISAGTGGYEQYF
TRBJ2-5 | TRBD2 | many | TRBV5-1 | TGCGCCAGCAGCTCCGGACTAGCGGGCCCCCAAGAGACCCAGTACTTC | CASSSGLAGPQETQYF
TRBJ1-4 | . | many | TRBV13 | TGTGCCAGCAGGTCAGGGGCAACTAATGAAAAACTGTTTTTT | CASRSGATNEKLFF
TRBJ1-1 | . | . | TRBV4-1 | TGCGCCAGCAGCCGAGTAACAGGAGGCCCTGAGCCTGAGGCTTTCTTT | CASSRVTGGPEPEAFF
TRBJ1-5 | . | few | TRBV4-2 | TGTGCCAGCAGCCCCTCCGAGCTTAGCAATCAGCCCCAGCATTTT | CASSPSELSNQPQHF
TRBJ1-1 | . | many | TRBV6-1 | TGTGCCAGCAGTCACGGGGGGGGGAACACTGAAGCTTTCTTT | CASSHGGGNTEAFF
TRBJ2-7 | . | many | TRBV11-2 | TGTGCCAGCAGCCCTTACGTTACGCAGTACTTC | CASSPYVTQYF
TRBJ2-5 | TRBD2 | . | TRBV2 | TGTGCCAGCAGTGGGACTAGCGGGGATAGCGGTGAGCAGTACTTC | CASSGTSGDSGEQYF
TRBJ2-3 | . | many | TRBV12-3/TRBV12-4 | TGTGCCAGCGGACTCGGATCACAAGATACGCAGTATTTT | CASGLGSQDTQYF
TRBJ2-1 | TRBD2 | many | TRBV3-1 | TGTGCCAGCAGCCAAGATAGACTAGCGGGAGGGCCATATAATGAGCAGTTCTTC | CASSQDRLAGGPYNEQFF
TRBJ2-1 | . | many | TRBV6-5 | TGTGCCAGCAGTTACTCCCCGGACACGGGAATCGAGCAGTTCTTC | CASSYSPDTGIEQFF
TRBJ2-1 | TRBD1 | many | TRBV7-6 | TGTGCCAGCAGCTTAGAACGGCGACAAGGGGGCGATGAGCAGTTCTTC | CASSLERRQGGDEQFF
TRBJ2-1 | TRBD2 | . | TRBV7-9 | TGTGCCAGCAGCTTAGCCCCGGCTAGCGGACTTAATGAGCAGTTCTTC | CASSLAPASGLNEQFF
TRBJ2-7 | . | many | TRBV30 | TGTGCCTGGAGTGTACCGGGCAGTGAGGCCTACGAGCAGTACTTC | CAWSVPGSEAYEQYF
TRBJ1-2 | . | many | TRBV12-3/TRBV12-4 | TGTGCCAGCAGTTTATCCCCCCTCTATGGCTACACCTTC | CASSLSPLYGYTF
TRBJ2-1 | . | many | TRBV29-1 | TGCAGCGGGGGGGCTTTTCACTCCTACAATGAGCAGTTCTTC | CSGGAFHSYNEQFF
TRBJ1-5 | . | many | TRBV2 | TGTGCCAGCAGTGAAGGAAACCGACGGGGCAATCAGCCCCAGCATTTT | CASSEGNRRGNQPQHF
TRBJ2-3 | TRBD1 | . | TRBV12-3/TRBV12-4 | TGTGCCAGCTGGACAGGGGACGGCACAGATACGCAGTATTTT | CASWTGDGTDTQYF
TRBJ1-2 | TRBD1 | many | TRBV2 | TGTGCCAGCAGTGCTACTTTGACAGGGGGGCCAAGGAGAGGCTACACCTTC | CASSATLTGGPRRGYTF
TRBJ2-3 | . | many | TRBV27 | TGTGCCAGCACTCCCAGACAGGCGAGCACAGATACGCAGTATTTT | CASTPRQASTDTQYF
TRBJ2-7 | . | many | TRBV27 | TGTGCCAGCAGTTTATCGGCGGAACAGGGTCGGCGCGAGCAGTACTTC | CASSLSAEQGRREQYF
TRBJ1-2 | TRBD1 | many | TRBV11-3 | TGTGCCAGCAGCCCAAGGGGGCCCCTGCTGACCTTC | CASSPRGPLLTF
TRBJ2-7 | . | many | TRBV28 | TGTGCCAGCAGTTTATTAGGGGGGACCTCCTACGAGCAGTACTTC | CASSLLGGTSYEQYF
TRBJ2-1 | TRBD2 | few | TRBV19 | TGTGCCAGTAGTACCAGCGGGGCCCCCAATGAGCAGTTCTTC | CASSTSGAPNEQFF
TRBJ1-2 | TRBD1 | many | TRBV30 | TGTGCCTGGACGACAGGGGTCAATGGCTACACCTTC | CAWTTGVNGYTF
TRBJ2-7 | . | many | TRBV20-1 | TGCAGTGCTAGTCATTTGCGGTCCTACGAGCAGTACTTC | CSASHLRSYEQYF
TRBJ1-2 | TRBD1 | many | TRBV6-2/TRBV6-3 | TGTGCCAGCAGTTACGGACAGGGTCTGGGCTACACCTTC | CASSYGQGLGYTF
TRBJ2-1 | . | many | TRBV12-3/TRBV12-4 | TGTGCCAGCAGCCCCCCCGGGCCTAGCTCCTACAATGAGCAGTTCTTC | CASSPPGPSSYNEQFF
TRBJ2-7 | . | many | TRBV28 | TGTGCCAGCAGTACCCAGTCTCCCTACGAGCAGTACTTC | CASSTQSPYEQYF
TRBJ2-1 | TRBD2 | many | TRBV9 | TGTGCCAGCAGCGCCCGGACTAGCGGGAGAGTTGATGAGCAGTTCTTC | CASSARTSGRVDEQFF
TRBJ1-1 | . | many | TRBV18 | TGTGCCAGCACCATAGGACAGCTCAACACTGAAGCTTTCTTT | CASTIGQLNTEAFF
TRBJ2-7 | . | many | TRBV10-3 | TGTGCCATCAGTGATCCAGGGCTGGGCTACGAGCAGTACTTC | CAISDPGLGYEQYF
TRBJ2-5 | TRBD1 | many | TRBV6-1 | TGTGCCAGCCGCAGGACAGGGGAAGAGACCCAGTACTTC | CASRRTGEETQYF
TRBJ1-1 | TRBD1 | once | TRBV18 | TGTGCCAGCTCAACGGACAGGGCGGGAGCTTTCTTT | CASSTDRAGAFF
TRBJ2-7 | TRBD1 | . | TRBV5-4 | TGTGCCAGCAGCCGCACCCCCGGGACAGGGTTACGCGAGCAGTACTTC | CASSRTPGTGLREQYF